Given below is one TCR beta chain in context. The sample belongs to a study of PD-L1 blockade in urothelial cancer. About the research overall: Among blood samples, the median T cell count was approximately 140,000.

Libraries were prepared by immunoSEQ multiplex PCR; TCRdb keeps only in-frame clonotypes and omits some of them. The sample has about 52,000 clones, around 75% seen once. Indicated time point: pretreatment peripheral blood. Each patient gave between 1 and 8 samples, pretreatment and on-treatment. The germline V gene has CDR1 LGHNA and CDR2 YSLEER. This CDR3 comprises 17 residues. Trimming took 1 base from V and 9 from J, leaving 22 bases between them. This clonotype was obtained from a man between 70 and 80 years old with urothelial cancer. Material: PBMCs, obtained around atezolizumab (anti-PD-L1) treatment. The gene calls are TRBV4-3 and TRBJ1-5; D ambiguous. As DNA, the CDR3 is TGCGCCAGCAGCCAAGTACACTCGCCGGACTATTTGGGGCCCCAGCATTTT. Protein sequence: CASSQVHSPDYLGPQHF.